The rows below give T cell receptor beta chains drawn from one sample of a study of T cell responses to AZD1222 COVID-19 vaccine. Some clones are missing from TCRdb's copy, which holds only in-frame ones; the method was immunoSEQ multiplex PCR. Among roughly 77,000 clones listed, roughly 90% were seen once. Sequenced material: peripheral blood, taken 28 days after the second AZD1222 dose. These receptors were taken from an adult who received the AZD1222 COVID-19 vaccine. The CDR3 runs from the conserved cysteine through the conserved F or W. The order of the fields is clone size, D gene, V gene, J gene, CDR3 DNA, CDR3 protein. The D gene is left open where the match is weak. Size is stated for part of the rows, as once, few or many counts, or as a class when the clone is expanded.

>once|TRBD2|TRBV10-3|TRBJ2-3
TGTGCCATCAGTGGGGCGACTAGCGGGAGCCTCGGCACAGATACGCAGTATTTT
CAISGATSGSLGTDTQYF
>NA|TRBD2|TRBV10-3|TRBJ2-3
TGTGCGGGGAGGGCCGGGGGCACAGATACGCAGTATTTT
CAGRAGGTDTQYF
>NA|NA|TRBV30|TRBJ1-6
TGTGCCTGGAGTGTAAACGGGTATAATTCACCCCTCCACTTT
CAWSVNGYNSPLHF
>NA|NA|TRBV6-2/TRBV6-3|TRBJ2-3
TGTGCCAGCAGTTACTCGACTAGCACAGATACGCAGTATTTT
CASSYSTSTDTQYF
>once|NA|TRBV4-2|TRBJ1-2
TGTGCCAGCAGCCAGAATAGGGTAGGCTATGGCTACACCTTC
CASSQNRVGYGYTF
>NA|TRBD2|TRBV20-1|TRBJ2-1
TGCAGTGCTAGTACTAGCGGGAGCTCCTACAATGAGCAGTTCTTC
CSASTSGSSYNEQFF
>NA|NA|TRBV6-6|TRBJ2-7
TGTGCCAGCAGTTACTCATCCTGGGAGCAGTACTTC
CASSYSSWEQYF
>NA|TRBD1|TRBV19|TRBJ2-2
TGTGCCAGTAGCCAGGGGGCCCGTCCAAAAAACCACGCGAACACCGGGGAGCTGTTTTTT
CASSQGARPKNHANTGELFF
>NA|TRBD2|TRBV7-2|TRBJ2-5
TGTGCCAGCAGCCCTGGACTAGCGGGAGGTCAGGAGACCCAGTACTTC
CASSPGLAGGQETQYF
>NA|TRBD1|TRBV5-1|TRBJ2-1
TGCGCCAGCAGCTCACAGGGGGCTCGCTACAATGAGCAGTTCTTC
CASSSQGARYNEQFF
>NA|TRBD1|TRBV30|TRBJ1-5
TGTGCCTGGAGTGTAGGACAGGGAAGTAGCAATCAGCCCCAGCATTTT
CAWSVGQGSSNQPQHF
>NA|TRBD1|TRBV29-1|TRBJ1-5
TGCAGCGCCAGGGACAGGGATCAGCCCCAGCATTTT
CSARDRDQPQHF
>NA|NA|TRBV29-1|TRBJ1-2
TGCAGCGCCGAGAGTCCCGGGTATGGCTACACCTTC
CSAESPGYGYTF
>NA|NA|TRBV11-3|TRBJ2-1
TGTGCCAGCAGCCAACCTTCCGGCAATGAGCAGTTCTTC
CASSQPSGNEQFF
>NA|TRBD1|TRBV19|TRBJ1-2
TGTGCCAGTAGTGAAGACAGGGTTGGCTACACCTTC
CASSEDRVGYTF
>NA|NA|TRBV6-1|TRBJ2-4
TGTGCCAGCAGTGAAAGGCCTGACATTCAGTACTTC
CASSERPDIQYF
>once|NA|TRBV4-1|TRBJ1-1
TGCGCCAGCAGCCAAGCCGGATCTTTGAACACTGAAGCTTTCTTT
CASSQAGSLNTEAFF
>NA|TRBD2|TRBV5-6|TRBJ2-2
TGTGCCTGCACCGGGACTAGCGACACCGGGGAGCTGTTTTTT
CACTGTSDTGELFF
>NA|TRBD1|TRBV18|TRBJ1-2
TGTGCCAGCTCACGGACAGGTGCTAACTATGGCTACACCTTC
CASSRTGANYGYTF
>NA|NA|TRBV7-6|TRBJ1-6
TGTGCCAGCAGCTTAGGAGGCGAAGCCCACTTT
CASSLGGEAHF
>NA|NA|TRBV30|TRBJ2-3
TGTGCCTGGGGACGAGGGGTTGGCACAGATACGCAGTATTTT
CAWGRGVGTDTQYF
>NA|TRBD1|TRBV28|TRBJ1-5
TGTGCCAGCATCAATTCCGGGACAGGGTCCCAGTCGCAGCATTTT
CASINSGTGSQSQHF
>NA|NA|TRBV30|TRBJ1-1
TGTGCCTGGAGCGCTGGGCCGAACACTGAAGCTTTCTTT
CAWSAGPNTEAFF
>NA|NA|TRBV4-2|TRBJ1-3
TGTGCCAGCAGCCTAAAACTAGGGGGACAAGGGTACACCATATATTTT
CASSLKLGGQGYTIYF
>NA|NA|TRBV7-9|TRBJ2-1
TGTGCCAGCAGCTCCCTGGGGCAGTTCTTC
CASSSLGQFF
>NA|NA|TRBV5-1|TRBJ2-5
TGCGCCAGCAGCTTGTGGGGGGCTGAAGAGACCCAGTACTTC
CASSLWGAEETQYF
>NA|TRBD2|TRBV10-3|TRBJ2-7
TGTGCCATCAGGAAACTAGCGGGAGGCCACGAGCAGTACTTC
CAIRKLAGGHEQYF
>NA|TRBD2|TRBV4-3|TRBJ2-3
TGCGCCAGCAGCCAAGGGCCAAGCGGGAGATCCGATACGCAGTATTTT
CASSQGPSGRSDTQYF
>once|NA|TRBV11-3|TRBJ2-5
TGTGCCAGCAGCTTGGGAGAGACCCAGTACTTC
CASSLGETQYF
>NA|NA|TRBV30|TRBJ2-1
TGTGCCTGGAGTAGAGAGGGGTCGGCGTTCTTC
CAWSREGSAFF
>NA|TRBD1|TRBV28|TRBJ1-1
TGTGCCAGCAGTTCCCCCCATTTGACAGGGGGAGCTTTCTTT
CASSSPHLTGGAFF
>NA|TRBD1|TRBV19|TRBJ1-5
TGTGCCAGTGGAACAGGGGAGGACAATCAGCCCCAGCATTTT
CASGTGEDNQPQHF
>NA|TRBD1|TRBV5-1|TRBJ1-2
TGCGCCAGCAGCGTTAAAGTGGGACAGCCTACCATGCCTTCGTTC
CASSVKVGQPTMPSF
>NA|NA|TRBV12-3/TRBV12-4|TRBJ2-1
TGTGCCAGCAGTTTAGGGCACTCGGGGGAGCAGTTCTTC
CASSLGHSGEQFF
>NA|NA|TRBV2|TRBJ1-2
TGTGCCAGCAGTGAAGCGCGCTATGGCTACACCTTC
CASSEARYGYTF
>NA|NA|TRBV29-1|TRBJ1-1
TGCAGCGTGATAAAACCGGGAAGAAGCACTGAAGCTTTCTTT
CSVIKPGRSTEAFF
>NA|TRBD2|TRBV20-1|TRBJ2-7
TGCAGTGCTAGAGGTCGGACTAGCGCCGTATTC
CSARGRTSAVF
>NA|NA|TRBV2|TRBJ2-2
TGTGCCAGCAGGGGACAATCGAACACCGGGGAGCTGTTTTTT
CASRGQSNTGELFF
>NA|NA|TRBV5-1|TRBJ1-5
TGCGCCAGCAGCCCGGGTGGACCTTATAGCAATCAGCCCCAGCATTTT
CASSPGGPYSNQPQHF
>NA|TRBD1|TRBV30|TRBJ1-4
TGTGCCTGGAGTGAAGTAGGGACAGGGGCCGGTGAAAAACTGTTTTTT
CAWSEVGTGAGEKLFF
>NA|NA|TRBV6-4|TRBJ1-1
TGTGCCAGCAGTGAAAGGGACAACACTGAAGCTTTCTTT
CASSERDNTEAFF
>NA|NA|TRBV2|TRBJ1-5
TGTGCCAGCAGTCGACATAGCAACAATCAGCCTCAGCATTTT
CASSRHSNNQPQHF
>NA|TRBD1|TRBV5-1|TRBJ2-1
TGCGCCAGCAGCGTCCTCGGGACAGGGTCGAATGAGCAGTTCTTC
CASSVLGTGSNEQFF
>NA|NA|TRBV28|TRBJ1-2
TGTGCCAGCCTAGGGGCAGGGGTCTATGGCTACACCTTC
CASLGAGVYGYTF
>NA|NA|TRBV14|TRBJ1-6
TGTGCCAGCAGCCAAGCCCGAAATTCACCCCTCCACTTT
CASSQARNSPLHF
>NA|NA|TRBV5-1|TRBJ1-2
TGCGCCAGCAGCTTGGCGATAGGAGTTAATGAGTTGGGCTACACCTTC
CASSLAIGVNELGYTF